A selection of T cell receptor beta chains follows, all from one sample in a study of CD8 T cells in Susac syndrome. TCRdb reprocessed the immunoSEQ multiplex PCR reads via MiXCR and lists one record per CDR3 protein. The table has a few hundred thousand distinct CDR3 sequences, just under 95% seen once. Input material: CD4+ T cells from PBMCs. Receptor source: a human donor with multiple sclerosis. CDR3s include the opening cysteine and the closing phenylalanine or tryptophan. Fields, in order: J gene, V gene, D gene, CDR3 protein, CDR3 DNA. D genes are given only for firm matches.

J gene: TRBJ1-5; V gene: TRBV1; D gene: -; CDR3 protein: CTSSPGQDSNQPQHF; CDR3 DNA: TGCACCAGCAGCCCGGGACAGGATAGCAATCAGCCCCAGCATTTT
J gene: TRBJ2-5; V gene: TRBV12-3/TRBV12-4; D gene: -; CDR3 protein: CASGRARTQYF; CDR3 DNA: TGTGCCAGCGGGCGCGCAAGGACCCAGTACTTC
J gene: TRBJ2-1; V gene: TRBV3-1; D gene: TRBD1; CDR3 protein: CASSQEGTGVYNEQFF; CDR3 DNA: TGTGCCAGCAGCCAAGAAGGCACAGGGGTATACAATGAGCAGTTCTTC
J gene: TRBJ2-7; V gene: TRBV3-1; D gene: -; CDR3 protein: CASSSRVQNYEQYF; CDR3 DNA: TGTGCCAGCAGCTCCCGCGTACAGAACTACGAGCAGTACTTC
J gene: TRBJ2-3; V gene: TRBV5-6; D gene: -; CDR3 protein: CASSGGLTTQYF; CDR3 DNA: TGTGCCAGCAGCGGAGGACTAACGACGCAGTATTTT
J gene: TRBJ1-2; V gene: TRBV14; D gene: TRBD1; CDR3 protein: CASSHSLRQGEGYTF; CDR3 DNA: TGTGCCAGCAGCCATTCCCTTCGACAGGGAGAAGGCTACACCTTC
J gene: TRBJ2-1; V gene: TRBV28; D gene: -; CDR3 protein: CASINPTAVGGQFF; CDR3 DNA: TGTGCCAGCATCAACCCTACCGCCGTTGGGGGGCAGTTCTTC
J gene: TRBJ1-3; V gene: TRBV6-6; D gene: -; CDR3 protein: CASGRVSSGNTIYF; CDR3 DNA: TGTGCCAGCGGCAGGGTCAGCTCTGGAAACACCATATATTTT
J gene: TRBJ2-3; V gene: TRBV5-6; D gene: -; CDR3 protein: CASSFWTAADTQYF; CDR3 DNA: TGTGCCAGCAGCTTTTGGACAGCGGCAGATACGCAGTATTTT
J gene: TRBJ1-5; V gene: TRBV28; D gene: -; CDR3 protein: CASIPRGIGNQPQHF; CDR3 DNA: TGTGCCAGCATTCCCAGGGGAATCGGCAATCAGCCCCAGCATTTT
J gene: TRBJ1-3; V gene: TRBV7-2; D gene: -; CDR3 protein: CASSPNQGRGNTIYF; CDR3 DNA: TGTGCCAGCAGCCCAAACCAGGGACGGGGAAACACCATATATTTT
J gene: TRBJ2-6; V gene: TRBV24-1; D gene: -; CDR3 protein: CATSGGPGANVLTF; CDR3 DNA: TGTGCCACCAGCGGGGGGCCTGGGGCCAACGTCCTGACTTTC
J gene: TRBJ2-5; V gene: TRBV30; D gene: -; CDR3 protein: CAWSPGTEETQYF; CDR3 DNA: TGTGCCTGGAGCCCCGGCACTGAGGAGACCCAGTACTTC
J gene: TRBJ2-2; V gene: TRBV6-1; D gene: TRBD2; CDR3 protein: CASKGLAGAFTGELFF; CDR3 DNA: TGTGCCAGCAAAGGACTAGCGGGGGCTTTCACCGGGGAGCTGTTTTTT
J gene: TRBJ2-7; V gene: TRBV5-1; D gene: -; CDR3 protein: CASSSQGGGSYEQYF; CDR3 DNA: TGCGCCAGCAGCTCCCAAGGGGGAGGCTCCTACGAGCAGTACTTC
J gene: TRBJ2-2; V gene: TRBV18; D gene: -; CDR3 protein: CASSPPQAGATGELFF; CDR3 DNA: TGTGCCAGCTCACCTCCCCAGGCGGGGGCAACCGGGGAGCTGTTTTTT
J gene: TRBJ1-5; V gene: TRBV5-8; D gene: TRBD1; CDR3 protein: CASSPGQGASQPQHF; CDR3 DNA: TGTGCCAGCAGCCCCGGACAGGGGGCAAGTCAGCCCCAGCATTTT